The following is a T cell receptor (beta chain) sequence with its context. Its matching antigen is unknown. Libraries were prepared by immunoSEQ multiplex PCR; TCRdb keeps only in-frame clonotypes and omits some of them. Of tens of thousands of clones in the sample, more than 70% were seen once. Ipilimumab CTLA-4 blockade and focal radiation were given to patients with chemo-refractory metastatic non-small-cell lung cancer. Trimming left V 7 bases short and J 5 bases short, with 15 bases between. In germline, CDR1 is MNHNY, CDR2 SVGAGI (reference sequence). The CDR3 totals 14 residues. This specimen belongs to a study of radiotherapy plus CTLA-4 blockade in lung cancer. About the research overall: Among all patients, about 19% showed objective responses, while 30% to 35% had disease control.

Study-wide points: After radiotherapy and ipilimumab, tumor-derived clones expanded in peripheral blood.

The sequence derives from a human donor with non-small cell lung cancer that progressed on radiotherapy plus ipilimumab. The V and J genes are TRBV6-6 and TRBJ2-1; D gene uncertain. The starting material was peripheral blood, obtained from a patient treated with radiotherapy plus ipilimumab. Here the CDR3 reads CASNPSGQDNEQFF. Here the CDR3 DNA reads TGTGCCAGCAACCCCTCTGGGCAGGACAATGAGCAGTTCTTC.